A selection of T cell receptor beta chains follows, all from one sample in a study of cytomegalovirus exposure and HLA in healthy donors. Profiling relied on immunoSEQ multiplex PCR, and the TCRdb table lists in-frame clones only, not all of them. The table lists about 140,000 clones, roughly 77% of them singletons, with roughly 2% in the top ten. The sample was PBMCs. Source of these receptors: a man in his thirties or forties in good health and CMV-seronegative. Both conserved end residues are part of each CDR3. D genes are given only for firm matches. Size values are once, few and many counts, or a class for expanded clones, and some rows have none.

>TRBD2|TRBV5-1|TRBJ2-5|.
TGCGCCAGCAGCGTTGGCGGGGGGAGAGAGACCCAGTACTTC
CASSVGGGRETQYF
>.|TRBV28|TRBJ2-7|.
TGTGCCAGCAGTTCGGGGAGTGCAAGCGAGCAGTACTTC
CASSSGSASEQYF
>TRBD1|TRBV6-5|TRBJ1-1|.
TGTGCCAGCAATCCAGGGGGCCCGAACACTGAAGCTTTCTTT
CASNPGGPNTEAFF
>.|TRBV27|TRBJ2-7|.
TGTGCCAGCAGTCCCTATCCCCAGGTCAATCTGGGCGAGCAGTACTTC
CASSPYPQVNLGEQYF
>.|TRBV27|TRBJ1-1|.
TGTGCCAGCCATCCGCGCAGGGTGGCTGAAGCTTTCTTT
CASHPRRVAEAFF
>.|TRBV2|TRBJ1-1|.
TGTGCCAGCAGTGGACTAAAGGGGAACACTGAAGCTTTCTTT
CASSGLKGNTEAFF
>.|TRBV19|TRBJ1-1|.
TGTGCCAGTAGTCGGGGGTTCACAGCTTTCTTT
CASSRGFTAFF
>.|TRBV28|TRBJ1-1|.
TGTGCCAGCAGTGAGACAGGCTTATACACTGAAGCTTTCTTT
CASSETGLYTEAFF
>.|TRBV19|TRBJ1-1|once
TGTGCCAGTAATCAGGGCGTCATCATGAACACTGAAGCTTTCTTT
CASNQGVIMNTEAFF
>TRBD1|TRBV30|TRBJ1-2|.
TGTGCCTGGAGTCGGGGGACAGGGGATGGCTACACCTTC
CAWSRGTGDGYTF
>.|TRBV28|TRBJ1-4|few
TGTGCCAGCAGAACGACAGGAAAACTGTTTTTT
CASRTTGKLFF
>TRBD2|TRBV4-1|TRBJ2-1|.
TGCGCCAGCAGCCTGACCGGGACTAGCGGGAGTTCAGTGAATGAGCAGTTCTTC
CASSLTGTSGSSVNEQFF
>.|TRBV5-1|TRBJ1-1|.
TGCGCCAGCAGCTTGGATGGCCATTTGAACACTGAAGCTTTCTTT
CASSLDGHLNTEAFF
>TRBD1|TRBV28|TRBJ1-2|.
TGTGCCAGCAGTCCCGGGACAGGGTCTTTTGGCTACACCTTC
CASSPGTGSFGYTF
>.|TRBV2|TRBJ1-1|once
TGTGCCAGCAGTCCTAGGACAAGCGCTGAAGCTTTCTTT
CASSPRTSAEAFF
>.|TRBV7-9|TRBJ1-1|.
TGTGCCAGCAGCAAGGGGGTCATGAACACTGAAGCTTTCTTT
CASSKGVMNTEAFF
>TRBD1|TRBV5-1|TRBJ1-6|.
TGCGCCAGCAGCTTCTCAGGACAGGGGGATTCACCCCTCCACTTT
CASSFSGQGDSPLHF
>TRBD1|TRBV2|TRBJ2-7|.
TGTGCCACGCACGCAGAGACAGGGGGCGAGCAGTACTTC
CATHAETGGEQYF
>.|TRBV25-1|TRBJ1-1|.
TGTGCCAGCAGTGGAGTATTGAACACTGAAGCTTTCTTT
CASSGVLNTEAFF
>.|TRBV7-9|TRBJ1-5|few
TGTGCCAGCAGCCCCCTAAGCGGCAATCAGCCCCAGCATTTT
CASSPLSGNQPQHF
>.|TRBV28|TRBJ1-2|.
TGTGCCAGCGGGGGAGGGGAAGGGGTCTATGGCTACACCTTC
CASGGGEGVYGYTF
>TRBD1|TRBV27|TRBJ1-2|.
TGTGCCAGCGGTCGCGGGACAGGGCATTATGGCTACACCTTC
CASGRGTGHYGYTF
>.|TRBV4-1|TRBJ2-7|.
TGCGCCAGCAGACAAACGGGGGCCTACGAGCAGTACTTC
CASRQTGAYEQYF
>TRBD2|TRBV28|TRBJ2-7|.
TGTGCCAGCAGTTTGTCCCTAGCGGGAGGATCCTACGAGCAGTACTTC
CASSLSLAGGSYEQYF
>TRBD2|TRBV19|TRBJ2-5|.
TGTGCCAGTAGTCCCGGGGGCGGGGGGCAAGAGACCCAGTACTTC
CASSPGGGGQETQYF
>.|TRBV2|TRBJ1-2|.
TGTGCCAGCAGGGACACCCCTAACTATGGCTACACCTTC
CASRDTPNYGYTF
>.|TRBV28|TRBJ1-6|.
TGTGCCAGCAGTCACAGGCTATCACCCCTCCACTTT
CASSHRLSPLHF
>.|TRBV6-1|TRBJ1-4|once
TGTGCCAGTAGGACAGCTTTACATGAAAAACTGTTTTTT
CASRTALHEKLFF
>.|TRBV18|TRBJ1-5|.
TGTGCCAGCTCACCAGGCTCCAATCAGCCCCAGCATTTT
CASSPGSNQPQHF
>.|TRBV7-8|TRBJ1-1|.
TGTGCCAGCAGCTTAGTTTGGGGCAGGTCCGACACTGAAGCTTTCTTT
CASSLVWGRSDTEAFF
>.|TRBV9|TRBJ2-3|.
TGTGCCAGCAGCGTAGATAGCGGCACAGATACGCAGTATTTT
CASSVDSGTDTQYF
>.|TRBV6-5|TRBJ2-2|once
TGTGCCAGCAGTTACGAGGTGCGCACCGGGGAGCTGTTTTTT
CASSYEVRTGELFF
>.|TRBV4-1|TRBJ1-5|.
TGCGCCAGCAGCCAAGGGGCAGCTCATCAGCCCCAGCATTTT
CASSQGAAHQPQHF